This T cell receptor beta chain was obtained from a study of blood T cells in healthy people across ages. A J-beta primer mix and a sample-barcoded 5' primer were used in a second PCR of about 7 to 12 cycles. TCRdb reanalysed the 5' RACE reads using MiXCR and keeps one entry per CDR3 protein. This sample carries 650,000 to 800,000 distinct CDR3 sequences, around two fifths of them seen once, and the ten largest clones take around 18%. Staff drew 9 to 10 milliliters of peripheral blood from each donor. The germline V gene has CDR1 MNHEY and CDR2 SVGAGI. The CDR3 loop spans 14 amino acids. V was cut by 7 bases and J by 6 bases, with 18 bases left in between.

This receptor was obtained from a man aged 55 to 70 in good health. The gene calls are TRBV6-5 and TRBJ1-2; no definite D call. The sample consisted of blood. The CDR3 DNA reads TGTGCCAGCACTACTAGGGCAGAACTCCATGGCTACACCTTC. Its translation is CASTTRAELHGYTF.